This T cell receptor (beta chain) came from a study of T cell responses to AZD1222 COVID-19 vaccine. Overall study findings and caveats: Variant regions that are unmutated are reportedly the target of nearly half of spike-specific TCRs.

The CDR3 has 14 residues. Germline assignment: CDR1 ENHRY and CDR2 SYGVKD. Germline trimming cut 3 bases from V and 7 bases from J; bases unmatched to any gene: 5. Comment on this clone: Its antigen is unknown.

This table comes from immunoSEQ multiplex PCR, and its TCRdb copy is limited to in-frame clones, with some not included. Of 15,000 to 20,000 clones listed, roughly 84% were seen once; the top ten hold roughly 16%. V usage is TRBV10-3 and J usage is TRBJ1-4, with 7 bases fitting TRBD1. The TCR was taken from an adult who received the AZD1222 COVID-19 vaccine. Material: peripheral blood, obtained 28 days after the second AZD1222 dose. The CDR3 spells CAISEGTDVEKLFF. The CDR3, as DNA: TGTGCCATCAGTGAAGGGACAGATGTTGAAAAACTGTTTTTT.